This TCR beta chain was documented in a study of T cells in Graves' hyperthyroidism and ophthalmopathy (dated by TCRdb to the late 2010s). About the full investigation: Peripheral blood samples were taken at the time of initial diagnosis, prior to any treatment. To identify TCR V-J signatures that set the groups apart, the researchers used a discovery cohort of 100 patients, made up of about 44 with Graves' ophthalmopathy and around 58 with stable Graves' hyperthyroidism. Whether ophthalmopathy could be predicted prospectively was tested in an independent validation cohort made up of under 20 hyperthyroidism patients plus 17 patients who later progressed to ophthalmopathy. For training and testing, the approximately 92 patients in the discovery cohort were randomly divided in a 7:3 ratio. The study also compared thyroid tissue and blood T-cell repertoires from more than 5 Graves' hyperthyroidism patients. Following sampling, methimazole starting at 30 mg daily was given to hyperthyroidism patients, and high-dose intravenous methylprednisolone was given to ophthalmopathy patients. The paper describes TCR Vbeta CDR3 sequencing of about 140 peripheral blood samples, made up of 43 ophthalmopathy patients, roughly 75 hyperthyroidism patients and roughly 17 progressor patients. Summary of the overall study and its limitations: No statistical method was used to fix the sample size in advance, and group allocation was not hidden from the investigators. Most expanded thyroid clonotypes (frequency above 0.001) were also detected in blood, a finding suggesting that blood repertoires may reflect thyroid immune responses. In validation, the model predicted progression to ophthalmopathy with just under 71% sensitivity and roughly 75% specificity, a median of approximately 6.5 months before onset. A model built on a 13 V-J signature distinguished ophthalmopathy from stable hyperthyroidism, reaching about 89% sensitivity and around 81% specificity in cross-validation and 80%/75% in testing.

The TCR beta CDR3 regions were amplified from the RNA transcripts. The first round of RT-PCR for the TCR CDR3 was performed with the HTBI primer set and the Qiagen OneStep RT-PCR kit. Libraries were constructed in a second round of multiplex PCR, after which size selection and purification were performed. Paired-end sequencing of the libraries was performed with 100 bp reads on an Illumina HiSeq2000. The original pipeline was this. SOAPnuke was used to process the raw data, removing reads that contained adapters or uncalled bases, had a mean Phred below 15, or lacked an exact match to the constant primer or identifier. COPE v1.2.5 was used to merge the high-quality paired reads, and each unique nucleotide sequence was defined as a clonotype. Clonotypes were aligned to IMGT TRBV, TRBD and TRBJ reference segments using MiTCR v1.1. The analysis was restricted to V-J combinations with a frequency above 0.0001, which together covered about 99% of the repertoires. The TCS score was defined as the ratio of F50 (clonal expansion) to E x V (chaos), calculated using BLOSUM62-based TCRdist between CDR3 peptides within each V-J. Welch's t-statistics and random forest reduced around 510 V-J features to 13, which were used in a naive Bayes classifier (R e1071). In-frame beta chains were kept once TCRdb had trimmed the public reads at Q25 with fastp and called clones with MiXCR. Every distinct CDR3 protein forms one entry, paired with its most common genes and DNA. V and J calls and clone size were set by TCRdb, not the authors. This sample holds 400,000 to 600,000 distinct CDR3 sequences; roughly 15% were observed only once. The ten largest account for about 31% of the sample.

Moderately to severely active disease, a Clinical Activity Score of at least 3, a NOSPECS grade of at least 4, and a duration under 3 months were present in ophthalmopathy patients. Patients with uncontrolled infections, other autoimmune diseases, pregnancy or lactation were excluded. Diagnoses were based on clinical symptoms, serum thyroxine and TRAb, thyroid ultrasound and orbital computed tomography. PBMCs were separated from roughly 9.3 ml of fresh peripheral blood using Ficoll-Paque density gradient centrifugation. Total RNA was extracted using Trizol reagent, and RNA quality was assessed on an Agilent 2100 Bioanalyzer. As encoded in the germline V gene, CDR1 is SGDLS while CDR2 is YYNGEE. The junction shows trimming of 3 bases on V and 10 bases on J, plus 14 bases between the germline ends. The CDR3 starts with the cysteine, ends with the phenylalanine, and has 13 residues. Here the CDR3 DNA is all that survives: 39 bases in frame from base 1.

As concerns this clonotype: Its antigen target is currently unknown. Base qualities were left out, and no much larger clone turns up one base away.

Recombination linked TRBV9 to TRBJ2-1; the D gene may be TRBD1 or TRBD2, since each aligns over 5 bases. This receptor was obtained from a woman in her twenties or thirties with Graves' ophthalmopathy. Specimen: blood. The CDR3 protein: CASSAALGPEQFF. In nucleotides, the sequence is TGTGCCAGCAGCGCCGCCCTGGGACCCGAGCAGTTCTTC.